This T cell receptor (beta chain) was obtained from a study of T cells in Graves' hyperthyroidism and ophthalmopathy. RNA transcripts provided the source from which TCR beta CDR3 regions were amplified. Initially, a first-round RT-PCR of the TCR CDR3 employed the HTBI primer set. TCRdb itself ran the multiplex PCR reads through MiXCR, one entry per CDR3 protein. The repertoire has about 420,000 distinct CDR3 sequences, around 13% of them found once; the top ten carry about 5%. With a duration under 2 months, the hyperthyroidism was newly diagnosed in patients aged 18 to 65. Used for diagnoses were clinical symptoms, serum thyroxine and TRAb, thyroid ultrasound and orbital computed tomography. Material: blood. This receptor was identified in a woman between 18 and 29 years old with Graves' hyperthyroidism.

Here the CDR3 DNA reads TGTGCCAGCAGTTACCAGCAGCGGGAGTTCTACGAGCAGTACTTC. Translated: CASSYQQREFYEQYF. J is TRBJ2-7 and V is TRBV6-6, with 8 bases aligning to TRBD2. Germline values: CDR1 MNHNY, CDR2 SVGAGI (reference sequence). V trimming: 2 bases; J trimming: 3 bases; junction bases outside the gene matches: 6. The CDR3 consists of 15 residues.